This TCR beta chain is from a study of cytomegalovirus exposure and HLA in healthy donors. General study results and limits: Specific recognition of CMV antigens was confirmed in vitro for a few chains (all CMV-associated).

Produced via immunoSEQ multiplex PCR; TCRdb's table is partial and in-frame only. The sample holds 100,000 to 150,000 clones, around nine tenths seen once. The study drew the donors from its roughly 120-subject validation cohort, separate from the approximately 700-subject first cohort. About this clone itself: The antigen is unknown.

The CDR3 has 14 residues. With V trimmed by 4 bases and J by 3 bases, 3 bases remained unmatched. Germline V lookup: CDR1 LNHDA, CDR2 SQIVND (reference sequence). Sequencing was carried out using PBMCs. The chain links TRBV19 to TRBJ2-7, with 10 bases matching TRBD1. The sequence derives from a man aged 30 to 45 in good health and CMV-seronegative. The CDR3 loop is CASSRTGGNYEQYF. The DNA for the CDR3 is TGTGCCAGTAGTAGGACAGGGGGAAACTACGAGCAGTACTTC.